This T cell receptor beta chain was profiled in a study of blood T cell repertoires in COVID-19. For the study at large: Sites in the United States, Italy and Spain provided acute and convalescent COVID-19 samples.

Trimming at V came to 5 bases and at J to 4 bases, leaving 14 bases not matched to a gene. Germline lookup yields CDR1 SEHNR and CDR2 FQNEAQ (reference sequence). The CDR3 sequence is 17 residues long. Per the study methods: Reference gene primer amplification gave nucleated cell count estimates. Sequencing used immunoSEQ multiplex PCR; TCRdb keeps in-frame clones, though not all of them. V, J and clone size are taken as reported in that table, and D and trimming were inferred from the DNA itself. The sample lists over 55,000 clones, more than 75% seen once, with approximately 5% in the top ten. This sequence was found in a man aged 50 to 59 with active COVID-19. V is TRBV7-9 and J is TRBJ1-2, with 9 bases lining up with TRBD1. Sequenced: peripheral blood. CDR3 sequence (DNA): TGTGCCAGCAGCGGACAGGGGACCGCCTTTACCCTCTATGGCTACACCTTC. It is translated as CASSGQGTAFTLYGYTF. The whole variable domain, remainder taken from reference TRBV7-9 and TRBJ1-2, is DTGVSQNPRHKITKRGQNVTFRCDPISEHNRLYWYRQTLGQGPEFLTYFQNEAQLEKSRLLSDRFSAERPKGSFSTLEIQRTEQGDSAMYLCASSGQGTAFTLYGYTFGSGTRLTVV.